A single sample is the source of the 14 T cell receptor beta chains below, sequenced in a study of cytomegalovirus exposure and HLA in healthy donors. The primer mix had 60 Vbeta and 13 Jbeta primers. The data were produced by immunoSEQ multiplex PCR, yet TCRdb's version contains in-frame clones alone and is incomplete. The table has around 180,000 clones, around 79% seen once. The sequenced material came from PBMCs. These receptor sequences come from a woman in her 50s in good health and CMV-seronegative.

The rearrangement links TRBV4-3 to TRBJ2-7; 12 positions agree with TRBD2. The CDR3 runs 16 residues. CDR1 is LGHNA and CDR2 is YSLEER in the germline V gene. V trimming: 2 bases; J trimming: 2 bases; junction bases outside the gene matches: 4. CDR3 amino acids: CASSQQWTSGAYEQYF. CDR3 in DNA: TGCGCCAGCAGCCAACAATGGACTAGCGGGGCCTACGAGCAGTACTTC.

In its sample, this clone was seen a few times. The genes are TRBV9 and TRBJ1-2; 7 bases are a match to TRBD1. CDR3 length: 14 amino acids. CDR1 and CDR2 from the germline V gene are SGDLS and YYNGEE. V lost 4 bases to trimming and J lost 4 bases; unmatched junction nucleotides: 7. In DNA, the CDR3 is TGTGCCAGCAGCTTGACCGGGACAGCCTATGGCTACACCTTC. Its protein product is CASSLTGTAYGYTF.

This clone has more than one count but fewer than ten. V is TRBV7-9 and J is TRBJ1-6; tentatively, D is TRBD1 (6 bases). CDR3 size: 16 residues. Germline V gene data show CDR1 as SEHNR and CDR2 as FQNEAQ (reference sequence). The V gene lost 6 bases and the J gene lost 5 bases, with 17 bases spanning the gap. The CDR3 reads CASRGAGGADNSPLHF. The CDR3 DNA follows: TGTGCCAGCAGGGGGGCGGGAGGGGCGGATAATTCACCCCTCCACTTT.

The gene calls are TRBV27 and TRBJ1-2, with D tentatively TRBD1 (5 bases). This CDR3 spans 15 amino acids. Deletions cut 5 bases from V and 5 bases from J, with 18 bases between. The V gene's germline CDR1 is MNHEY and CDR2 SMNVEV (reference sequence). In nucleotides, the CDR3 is TGTGCCAGCAGTAGACAGCGAGCCCCAATTTATGGCTACACCTTC. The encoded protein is CASSRQRAPIYGYTF.

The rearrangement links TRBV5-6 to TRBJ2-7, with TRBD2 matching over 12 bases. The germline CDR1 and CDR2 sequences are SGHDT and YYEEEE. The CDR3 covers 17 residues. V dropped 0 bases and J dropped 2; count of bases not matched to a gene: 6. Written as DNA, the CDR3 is TGTGCCAGCAGCTTGGCGACTAGCGGGAGAGGGACCTACGAGCAGTACTTC. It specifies CASSLATSGRGTYEQYF.

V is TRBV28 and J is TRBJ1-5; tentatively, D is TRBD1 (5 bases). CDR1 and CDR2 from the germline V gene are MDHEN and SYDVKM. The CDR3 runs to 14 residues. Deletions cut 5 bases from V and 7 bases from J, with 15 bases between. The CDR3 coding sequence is TGTGCCAGCAGTGCCTGGGGGGTTAGACAGCCCCAGCATTTT. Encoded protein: CASSAWGVRQPQHF.

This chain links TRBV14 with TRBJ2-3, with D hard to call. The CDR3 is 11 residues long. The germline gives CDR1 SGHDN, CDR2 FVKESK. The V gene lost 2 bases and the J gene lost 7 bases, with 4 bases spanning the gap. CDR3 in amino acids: CASSQQYTQYF. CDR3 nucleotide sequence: TGTGCCAGCAGCCAACAGTATACGCAGTATTTT.

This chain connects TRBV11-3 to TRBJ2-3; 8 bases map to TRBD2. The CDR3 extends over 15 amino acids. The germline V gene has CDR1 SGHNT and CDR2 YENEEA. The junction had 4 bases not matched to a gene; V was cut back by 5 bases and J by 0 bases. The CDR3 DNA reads TGTGCCAGCAGCATCACTAGCGGAAGCACAGATACGCAGTATTTT. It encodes CASSITSGSTDTQYF.

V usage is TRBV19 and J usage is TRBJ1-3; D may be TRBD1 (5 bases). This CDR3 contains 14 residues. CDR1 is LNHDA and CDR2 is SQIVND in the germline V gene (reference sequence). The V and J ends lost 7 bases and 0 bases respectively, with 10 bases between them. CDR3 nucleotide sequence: TGTGCCAGTACACAGGTTATCTCTGGAAACACCATATATTTT. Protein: CASTQVISGNTIYF.

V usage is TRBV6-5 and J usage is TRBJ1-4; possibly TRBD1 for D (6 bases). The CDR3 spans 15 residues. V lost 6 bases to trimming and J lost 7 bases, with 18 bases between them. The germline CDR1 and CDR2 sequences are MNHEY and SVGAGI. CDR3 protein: CASSQTGTGSEKLFF. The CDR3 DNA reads TGTGCCAGCAGCCAAACAGGGACCGGTAGTGAAAAACTGTTTTTT.

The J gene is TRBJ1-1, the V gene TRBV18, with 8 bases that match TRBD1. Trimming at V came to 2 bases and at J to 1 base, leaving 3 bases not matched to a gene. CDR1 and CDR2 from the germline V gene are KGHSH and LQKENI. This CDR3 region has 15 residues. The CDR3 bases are TGTGCCAGCTCACCAGAGGGACAGGCGAACACTGAAGCTTTCTTT. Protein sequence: CASSPEGQANTEAFF.

CDR3: CASSYPLTVSEQFF. DNA for the CDR3: TGTGCCAGCAGTTACCCCCTTACAGTATCTGAGCAGTTCTTC. The chain links TRBV6-5 to TRBJ2-1, with unresolved D. Trimming removed 2 bases from V and 9 bases from J, with 14 bases in between. This CDR3 spans 14 amino acids. Germline assignment: CDR1 MNHEY and CDR2 SVGAGI.

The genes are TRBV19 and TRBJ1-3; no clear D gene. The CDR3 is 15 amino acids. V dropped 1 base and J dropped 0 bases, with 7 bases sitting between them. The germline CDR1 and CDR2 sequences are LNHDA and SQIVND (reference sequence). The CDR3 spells CASSIVAGSGNTIYF. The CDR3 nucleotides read TGTGCCAGTAGTATAGTCGCCGGCTCTGGAAACACCATATATTTT.

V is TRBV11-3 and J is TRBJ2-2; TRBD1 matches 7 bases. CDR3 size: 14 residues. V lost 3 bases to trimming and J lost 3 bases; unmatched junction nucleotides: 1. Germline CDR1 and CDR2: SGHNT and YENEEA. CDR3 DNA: TGTGCCAGCAGCTTTACAGGGGACACCGGGGAGCTGTTTTTT. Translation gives CASSFTGDTGELFF.